This T cell receptor beta chain was sequenced in a study of cytomegalovirus exposure and HLA in healthy donors. Study-level information: As an earlier analysis found, 150 million to 200 million T cells yielded about 120 million unique TCR beta sequences. Study-level points and caveats: Investigators reported approximately 150 TCR beta chains as tied to cytomegalovirus.

Worth noting for this clone: The antigen remains undetermined.

The primer mix had 60 Vbeta and 13 Jbeta primers. In the source study's methods: Around 10 million of the roughly 80 million unique TCR beta chains counted in a later analysis were shared. Repertoires were generated with immunoSEQ multiplex PCR, while TCRdb's copy carries only in-frame clones and drops some. From that table come the V and J calls and clone size; the DNA was used to work out D and trimming. The sample contains under 150,000 clones, approximately 82% of which appear only once. The origin of this receptor is a man between 25 and 39 years old in good health and CMV-seropositive. The sequenced sample was PBMCs.

The DNA for the CDR3 is TGTGCCAGTAGTATGTCACGAAGCGGGAGGGCCGGGGATACGCAGTATTTT. Its protein product is CASSMSRSGRAGDTQYF. The chain uses TRBV19 and TRBJ2-3; 10 bases align to TRBD2. Unmatched junction bases numbered 12, after V lost 3 bases and J lost 6 bases. The germline CDR1 and CDR2 sequences are LNHDA and SQIVND (reference sequence). The CDR3 extends over 17 amino acids.